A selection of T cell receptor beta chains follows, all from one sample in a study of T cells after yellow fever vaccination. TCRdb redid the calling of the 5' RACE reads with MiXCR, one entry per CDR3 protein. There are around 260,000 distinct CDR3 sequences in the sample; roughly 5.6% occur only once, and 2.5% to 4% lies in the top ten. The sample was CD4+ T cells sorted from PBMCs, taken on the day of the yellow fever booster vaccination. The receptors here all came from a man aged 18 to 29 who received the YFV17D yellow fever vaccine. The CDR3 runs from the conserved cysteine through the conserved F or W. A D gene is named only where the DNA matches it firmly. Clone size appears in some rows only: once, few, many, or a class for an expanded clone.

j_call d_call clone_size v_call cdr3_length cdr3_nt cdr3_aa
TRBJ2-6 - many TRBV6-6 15 TGTGCCAGCAGTGTAAGGCAATCCGGGGCCAACGTCCTGACTTTC CASSVRQSGANVLTF
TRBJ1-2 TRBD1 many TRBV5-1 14 TGCGCCAGCAGCACCGGACAGGGGGCGTTTGGCTACACCTTC CASSTGQGAFGYTF
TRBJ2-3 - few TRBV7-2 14 TGTGCCAGCAGCTTAGGTCATAGCACAGATACGCAGTATTTT CASSLGHSTDTQYF
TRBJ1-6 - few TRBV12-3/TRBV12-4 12 TGTGCCAGCAGTTTAGCGGGCCTACCCCTCCACTTT CASSLAGLPLHF
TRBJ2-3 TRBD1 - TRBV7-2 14 TGTGCCAGCAGCCCCGGACAGGGGGCGCGGACGCAGTATTTT CASSPGQGARTQYF
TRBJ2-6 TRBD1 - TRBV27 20 TGTGCCAGCAGTCCGGAGAGGACAGGGGGTATACGGGCTGGGGCCAACGTCCTGACTTTC CASSPERTGGIRAGANVLTF
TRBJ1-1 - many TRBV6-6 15 TGTGCCAGCAGCTCAAAGGGGGGCAAGAACACTGAAGCTTTCTTT CASSSKGGKNTEAFF
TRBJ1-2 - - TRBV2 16 TGTGCCAGCAGTGAGAGGGGTTCGGCCTTAAGCTATGGCTACACCTTC CASSERGSALSYGYTF
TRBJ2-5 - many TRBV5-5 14 TGTGCCAGCAGCTTAGGGCTGATTCAAGAGACCCAGTACTTC CASSLGLIQETQYF
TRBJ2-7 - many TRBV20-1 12 TGCAGTGCACGGTTGGGGTCCTACGAGCAGTACTTC CSARLGSYEQYF
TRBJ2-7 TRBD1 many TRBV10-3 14 TGTGCCATGCAACCGGGACAGGGGGCTGGCGAGCAGTACTTC CAMQPGQGAGEQYF
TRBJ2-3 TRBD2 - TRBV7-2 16 TGTGCCAGCAGCACAGGACTAGCGGGGGGTATAGATACGCAGTATTTT CASSTGLAGGIDTQYF
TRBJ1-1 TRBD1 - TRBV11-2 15 TGTGCCAGCAGCTTGTCGACAGGGGGCCAGACTGAAGCTTTCTTT CASSLSTGGQTEAFF
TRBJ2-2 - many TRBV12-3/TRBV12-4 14 TGTGCCAGTGAGAGGTCCACGAACACCGGGGAGCTGTTTTTT CASERSTNTGELFF
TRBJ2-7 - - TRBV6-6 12 TGTGCCAGCAGTTCCCCTTACTACGAGCAGTACTTC CASSSPYYEQYF
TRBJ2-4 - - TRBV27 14 TGTGCCAGCAGCCCACTTTGGCGGAAAAACATTCAGTACTTC CASSPLWRKNIQYF
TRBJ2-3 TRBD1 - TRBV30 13 TGTGCCTGGAATAAGGACAGGGCAGATACGCAGTATTTT CAWNKDRADTQYF
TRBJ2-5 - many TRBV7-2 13 TGTGCCAGCAGCTCCACGACACAAGAGACCCAGTACTTC CASSSTTQETQYF
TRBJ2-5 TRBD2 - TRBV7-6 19 TGTGCCAGCAGCGCCCCTGCGGGAGGCGGCGGGGTCTTCCAAGAGACCCAGTACTTC CASSAPAGGGGVFQETQYF
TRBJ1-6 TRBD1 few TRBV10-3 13 TGTGCCATCAAAGGGACAGGGGTTTCACCCCTCCACTTT CAIKGTGVSPLHF
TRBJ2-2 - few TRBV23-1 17 - CASSHPKGITTPGSCFF
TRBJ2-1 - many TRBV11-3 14 TGTGCCAGCAGCCTGGATCACAATGACAATGAGCAGTTCTTC CASSLDHNDNEQFF